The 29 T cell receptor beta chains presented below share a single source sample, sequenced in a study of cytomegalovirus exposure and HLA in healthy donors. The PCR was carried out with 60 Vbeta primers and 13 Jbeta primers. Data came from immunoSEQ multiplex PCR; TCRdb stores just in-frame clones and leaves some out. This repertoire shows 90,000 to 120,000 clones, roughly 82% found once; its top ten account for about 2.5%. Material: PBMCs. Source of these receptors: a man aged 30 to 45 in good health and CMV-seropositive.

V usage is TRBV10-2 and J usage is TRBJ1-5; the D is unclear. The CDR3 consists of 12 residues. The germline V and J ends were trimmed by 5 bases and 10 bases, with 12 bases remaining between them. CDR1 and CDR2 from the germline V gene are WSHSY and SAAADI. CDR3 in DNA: TGCGCCAGCAGTTTCGGGTCCGATCCCCAGCATTTT. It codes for CASSFGSDPQHF.

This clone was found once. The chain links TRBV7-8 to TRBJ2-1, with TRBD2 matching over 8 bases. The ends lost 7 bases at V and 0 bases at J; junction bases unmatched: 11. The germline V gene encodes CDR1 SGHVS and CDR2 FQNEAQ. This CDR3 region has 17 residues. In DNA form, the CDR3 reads TGTGCCAGCACCCCAGAGCGGGGGAGACCCTCCTACAATGAGCAGTTCTTC. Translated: CASTPERGRPSYNEQFF.

The CDR3 loop is CASSWSRDGLYEQYF. The CDR3 DNA is TGTGCCAGCAGTTGGTCGCGGGACGGGCTGTACGAGCAGTACTTC. V is TRBV6-5 and J is TRBJ2-7; the D gene is possibly TRBD2 (6 bases). The CDR3 is 15 residues long. The V end lost 4 bases, the J end lost 4 bases, and 17 bases lay between the germline ends. CDR1 is MNHEY and CDR2 is SVGAGI in the germline V gene.

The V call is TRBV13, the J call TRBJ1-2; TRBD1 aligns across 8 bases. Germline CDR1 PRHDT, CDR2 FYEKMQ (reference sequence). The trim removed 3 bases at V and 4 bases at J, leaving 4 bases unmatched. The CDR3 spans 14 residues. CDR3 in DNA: TGTGCCAGCAGCTTGCGACAGGGGAGCTATGGCTACACCTTC. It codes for CASSLRQGSYGYTF. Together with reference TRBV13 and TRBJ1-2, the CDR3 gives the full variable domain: AAGVIQSPRHLIKEKRETATLKCYPIPRHDTVYWYQQGPGQDPQFLISFYEKMQSDKGSIPDRFSAQQFSDYHSELNMSSLELGDSALYFCASSLRQGSYGYTFGSGTRLTVV.

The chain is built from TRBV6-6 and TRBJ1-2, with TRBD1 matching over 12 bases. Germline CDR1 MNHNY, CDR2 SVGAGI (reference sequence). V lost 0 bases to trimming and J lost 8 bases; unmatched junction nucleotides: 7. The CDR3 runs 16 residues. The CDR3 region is CASSYSPGQGARGYTF. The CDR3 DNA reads TGTGCCAGCAGTTACTCCCCGGGACAGGGGGCGCGAGGCTACACCTTC.

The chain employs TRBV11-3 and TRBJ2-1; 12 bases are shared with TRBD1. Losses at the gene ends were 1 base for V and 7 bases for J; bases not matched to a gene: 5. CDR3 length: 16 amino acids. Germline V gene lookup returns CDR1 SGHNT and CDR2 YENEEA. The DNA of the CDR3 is TGTGCCAGCAGCTTAGGGGGACAGGGGGCGCGAAATGAGCAGTTCTTC. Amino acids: CASSLGGQGARNEQFF.

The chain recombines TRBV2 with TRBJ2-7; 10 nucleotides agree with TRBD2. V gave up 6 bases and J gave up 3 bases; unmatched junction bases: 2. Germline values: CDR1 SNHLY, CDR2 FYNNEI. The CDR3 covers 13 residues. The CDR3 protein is CASRGTSVYEQYF. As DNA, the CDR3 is TGTGCCAGCAGAGGGACTAGCGTCTACGAGCAGTACTTC.

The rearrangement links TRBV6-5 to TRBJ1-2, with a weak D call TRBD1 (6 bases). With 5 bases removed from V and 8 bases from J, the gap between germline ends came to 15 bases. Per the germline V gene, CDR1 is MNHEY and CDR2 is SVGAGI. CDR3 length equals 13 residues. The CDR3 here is CASSTGWLGGYTF. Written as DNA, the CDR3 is TGTGCCAGCAGTACAGGGTGGTTGGGGGGCTACACCTTC.

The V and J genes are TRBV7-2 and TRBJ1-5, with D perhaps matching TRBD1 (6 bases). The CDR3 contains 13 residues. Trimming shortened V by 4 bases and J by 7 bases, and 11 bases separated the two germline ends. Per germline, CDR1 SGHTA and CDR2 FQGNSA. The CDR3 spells CASSSGQRQPQHF. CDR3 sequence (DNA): TGTGCCAGCAGCTCCGGACAGAGGCAGCCCCAGCATTTT.

CDR3 region: CASSPSGGAPNEQFF. CDR3 bases: TGTGCCAGCAGTCCTAGCGGGGGGGCACCAAATGAGCAGTTCTTC. The chain uses TRBV2 and TRBJ2-1, with TRBD2 matching over 12 bases. This CDR3 has 15 amino acids. V lost 5 bases and J lost 7; bases outside the gene matches: 6. Germline V gene sequence: CDR1 SNHLY, CDR2 FYNNEI.

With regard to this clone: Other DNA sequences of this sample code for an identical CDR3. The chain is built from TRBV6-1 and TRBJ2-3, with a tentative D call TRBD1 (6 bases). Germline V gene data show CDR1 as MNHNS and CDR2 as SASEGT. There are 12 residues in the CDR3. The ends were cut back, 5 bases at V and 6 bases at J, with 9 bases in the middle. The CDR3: CASSTGSDTQYF. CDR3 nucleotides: TGTGCCAGCAGTACAGGGTCGGATACGCAGTATTTT.

CDR3 DNA sequence: TGTGCCAGCAGCTCCCTGGGGGCGCCCCAGCATTTT. Translating it yields CASSSLGAPQHF. The chain uses TRBV6-6 and TRBJ1-5; perhaps TRBD1 as D (6 bases). Per the germline V gene, CDR1 is MNHNY and CDR2 is SVGAGI (reference sequence). This CDR3 is 12 amino acids long. V was clipped by 6 bases and J by 9 bases, with 12 bases between them.

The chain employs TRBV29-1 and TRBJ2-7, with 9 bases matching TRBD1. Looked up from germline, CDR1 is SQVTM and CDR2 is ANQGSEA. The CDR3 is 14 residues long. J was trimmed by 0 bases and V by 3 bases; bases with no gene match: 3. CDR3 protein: CSVDVTGGSYEQYF. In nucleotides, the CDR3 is TGCAGCGTTGATGTGACAGGGGGCTCCTACGAGCAGTACTTC.

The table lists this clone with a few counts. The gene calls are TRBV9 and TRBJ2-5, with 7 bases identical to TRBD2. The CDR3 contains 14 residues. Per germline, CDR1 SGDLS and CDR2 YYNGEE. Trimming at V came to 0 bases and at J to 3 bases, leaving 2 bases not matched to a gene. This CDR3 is CASSVGGLEETQYF. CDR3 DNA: TGTGCCAGCAGCGTAGGAGGACTAGAAGAGACCCAGTACTTC.

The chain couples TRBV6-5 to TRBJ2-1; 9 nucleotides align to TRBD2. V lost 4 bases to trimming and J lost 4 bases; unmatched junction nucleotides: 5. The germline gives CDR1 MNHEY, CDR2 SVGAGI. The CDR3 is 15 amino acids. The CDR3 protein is CASSSVAGVYNEQFF. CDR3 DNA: TGTGCCAGCAGTTCAGTAGCGGGGGTATACAATGAGCAGTTCTTC.

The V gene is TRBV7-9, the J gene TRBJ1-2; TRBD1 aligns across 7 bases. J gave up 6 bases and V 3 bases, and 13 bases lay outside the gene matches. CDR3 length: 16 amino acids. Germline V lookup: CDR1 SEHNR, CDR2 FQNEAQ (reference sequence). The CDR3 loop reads CASSLNDRALRNGYTF. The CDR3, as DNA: TGTGCCAGCAGCTTGAATGACAGGGCCCTAAGGAATGGCTACACCTTC.

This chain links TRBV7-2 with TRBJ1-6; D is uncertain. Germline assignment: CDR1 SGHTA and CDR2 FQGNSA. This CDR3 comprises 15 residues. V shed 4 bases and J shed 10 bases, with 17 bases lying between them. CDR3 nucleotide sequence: TGTGCCAGCAGCTCCCGGAAATACAGTAGGTCACCCCTCCACTTT. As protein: CASSSRKYSRSPLHF.

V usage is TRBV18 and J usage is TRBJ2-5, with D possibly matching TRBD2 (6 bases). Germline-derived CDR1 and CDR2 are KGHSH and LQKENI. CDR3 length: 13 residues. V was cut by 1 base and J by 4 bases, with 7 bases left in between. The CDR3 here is CASSPLAAETQYF. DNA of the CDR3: TGTGCCAGCTCACCACTAGCGGCAGAGACCCAGTACTTC.

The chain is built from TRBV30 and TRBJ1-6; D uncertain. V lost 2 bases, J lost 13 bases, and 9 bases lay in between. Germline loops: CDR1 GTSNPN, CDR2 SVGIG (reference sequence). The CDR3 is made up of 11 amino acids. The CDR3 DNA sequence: TGTGCCTGGAGTAGACATAGTCCCCTCCACTTT. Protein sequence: CAWSRHSPLHF.

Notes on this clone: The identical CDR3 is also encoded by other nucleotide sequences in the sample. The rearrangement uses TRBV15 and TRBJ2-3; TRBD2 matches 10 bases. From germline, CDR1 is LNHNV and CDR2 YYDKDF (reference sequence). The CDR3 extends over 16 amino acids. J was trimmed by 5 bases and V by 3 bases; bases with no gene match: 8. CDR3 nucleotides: TGTGCCACCAGCAGCTTGAGCGGGGGGGCTGGAGATACGCAGTATTTT. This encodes CATSSLSGGAGDTQYF. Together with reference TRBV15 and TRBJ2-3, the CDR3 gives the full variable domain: DAMVIQNPRYQVTQFGKPVTLSCSQTLNHNVMYWYQQKSSQAPKLLFHYYDKDFNNEADTPDNFQSRRPNTSFCFLDIRSPGLGDTAMYLCATSSLSGGAGDTQYFGPGTRLTVL.

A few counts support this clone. The CDR3 sequence: CASSPPFRLSGETQYF. The CDR3, as DNA: TGTGCCAGCAGCCCTCCCTTCCGTTTATCCGGGGAGACCCAGTACTTC. The genes are TRBV7-9 and TRBJ2-5; D call uncertain. The CDR3 consists of 16 residues. V was clipped by 5 bases and J by 5 bases, with 21 bases between them. Per the germline V gene, CDR1 is SEHNR and CDR2 is FQNEAQ (reference sequence).

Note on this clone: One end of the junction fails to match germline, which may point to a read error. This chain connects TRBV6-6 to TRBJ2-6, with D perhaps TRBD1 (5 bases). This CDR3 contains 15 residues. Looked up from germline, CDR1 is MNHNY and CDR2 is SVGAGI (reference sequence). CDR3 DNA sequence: TGTGCCAGCAGACTGACACCCTCTGGGGCCAACGGCCTGACCTTC. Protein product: CASRLTPSGANGLTF.

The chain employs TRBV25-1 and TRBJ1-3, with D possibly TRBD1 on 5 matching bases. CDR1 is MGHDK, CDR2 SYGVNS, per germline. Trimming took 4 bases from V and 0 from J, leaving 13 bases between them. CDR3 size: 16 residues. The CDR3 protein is CASSGNRYYSGNTIYF. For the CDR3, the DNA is TGTGCCAGCAGTGGGAACAGGTACTACTCTGGAAACACCATATATTTT.

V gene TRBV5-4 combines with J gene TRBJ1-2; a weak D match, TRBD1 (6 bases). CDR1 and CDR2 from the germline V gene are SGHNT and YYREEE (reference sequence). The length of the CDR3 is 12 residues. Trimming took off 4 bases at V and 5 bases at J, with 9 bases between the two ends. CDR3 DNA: TGTGCCAGCAGCCGGGACACATATGGCTACACCTTC. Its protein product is CASSRDTYGYTF.

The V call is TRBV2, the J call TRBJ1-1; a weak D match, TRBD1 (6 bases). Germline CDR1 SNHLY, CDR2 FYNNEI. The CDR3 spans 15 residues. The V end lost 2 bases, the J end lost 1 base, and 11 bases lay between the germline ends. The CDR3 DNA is TGTGCCAGCAGTGAAAATGGGGGCCGGAACACTGAAGCTTTCTTT. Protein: CASSENGGRNTEAFF. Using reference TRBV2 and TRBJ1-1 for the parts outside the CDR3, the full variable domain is EPEVTQTPSHQVTQMGQEVILRCVPISNHLYFYWYRQILGQKVEFLVSFYNNEISEKSEIFDDQFSVERPDGSNFTLKIRSTKLEDSAMYFCASSENGGRNTEAFFGQGTRLTVV.

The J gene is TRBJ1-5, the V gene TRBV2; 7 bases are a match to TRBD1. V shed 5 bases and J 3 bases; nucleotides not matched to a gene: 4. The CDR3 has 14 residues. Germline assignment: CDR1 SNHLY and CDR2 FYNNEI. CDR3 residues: CASSRDSLNQPQHF. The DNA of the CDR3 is TGTGCCAGCAGTCGGGACAGCCTCAATCAGCCCCAGCATTTT. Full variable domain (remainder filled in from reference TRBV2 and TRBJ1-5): EPEVTQTPSHQVTQMGQEVILRCVPISNHLYFYWYRQILGQKVEFLVSFYNNEISEKSEIFDDQFSVERPDGSNFTLKIRSTKLEDSAMYFCASSRDSLNQPQHFGDGTRLSIL.

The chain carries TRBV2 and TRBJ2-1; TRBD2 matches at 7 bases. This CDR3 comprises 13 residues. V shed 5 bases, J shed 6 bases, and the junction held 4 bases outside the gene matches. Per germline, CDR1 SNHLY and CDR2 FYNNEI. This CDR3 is CASSPAGSNEQFF. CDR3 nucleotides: TGTGCCAGCAGTCCAGCGGGGAGCAATGAGCAGTTCTTC.

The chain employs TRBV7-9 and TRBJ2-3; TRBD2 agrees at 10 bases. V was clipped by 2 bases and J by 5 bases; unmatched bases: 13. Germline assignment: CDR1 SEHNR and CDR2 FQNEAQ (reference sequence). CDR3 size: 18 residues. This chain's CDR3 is CASSLLAGAGTPQDTQYF. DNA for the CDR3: TGTGCCAGCAGCTTACTAGCGGGGGCGGGAACACCACAAGATACGCAGTATTTT.

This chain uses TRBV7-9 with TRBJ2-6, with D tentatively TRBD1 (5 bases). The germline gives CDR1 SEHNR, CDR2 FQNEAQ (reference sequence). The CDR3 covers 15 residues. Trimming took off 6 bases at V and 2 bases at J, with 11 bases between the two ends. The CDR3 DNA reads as TGTGCCAGCAGTGGAGAGACAGCTGGGGCCAACGTCCTGACTTTC. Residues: CASSGETAGANVLTF. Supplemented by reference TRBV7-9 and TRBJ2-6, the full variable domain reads DTGVSQNPRHKITKRGQNVTFRCDPISEHNRLYWYRQTLGQGPEFLTYFQNEAQLEKSRLLSDRFSAERPKGSFSTLEIQRTEQGDSAMYLCASSGETAGANVLTFGAGSRLTVL.